Below are 24 T cell receptor beta chains sequenced from a single sample in a study of blood T cell repertoires in COVID-19. Method: immunoSEQ multiplex PCR; TCRdb's copy keeps in-frame clones and lacks some. The sample records about 240,000 clones, roughly 80% being singletons. Sequencing was carried out using peripheral blood. The receptors stem from a woman younger than 30 with acute or convalescent COVID-19.

The sample holds many counts of this clone. The CDR3: CASSYSGLDTDTQYF. The CDR3 DNA reads as TGTGCCAGCAGTTACTCGGGACTAGACACAGATACGCAGTATTTT. This chain joins TRBV6-5 and TRBJ2-3; 8 bases line up with TRBD2. Per germline, CDR1 MNHEY and CDR2 SVGAGI. Trimming cost V 0 bases and J 2 bases; bases outside gene matches: 1. CDR3 length: 15 amino acids.

The chain is built from TRBV6-5 and TRBJ2-7; 7 bases match TRBD2. CDR1 and CDR2 from the germline V gene are MNHEY and SVGAGI. With 0 bases clipped from V and 3 bases from J, the junction kept 5 bases outside the gene matches. This CDR3 region has 15 residues. The CDR3 nucleotides are TGTGCCAGCAGTTACTCCGGGGCTAGCGGCTACGAGCAGTACTTC. Amino acids: CASSYSGASGYEQYF.

Worth noting for this clone: One junction end disagrees with the germline gene, perhaps due to a read error. The chain uses TRBV14 and TRBJ2-7; tentative D call: TRBD1 (6 bases). Looked up from germline, CDR1 is SGHDN and CDR2 is FVKESK. The length of the CDR3 is 13 residues. Here the CDR3 reads CASRRTGNHEQYF. CDR3 nucleotide sequence: TGTGCTAGCAGGCGAACAGGGAACCACGAGCAGTACTTC.

The V and J genes are TRBV2 and TRBJ2-7, with TRBD1 as a possible D gene (6 bases). The CDR3 has 13 residues. CDR1 and CDR2 from the germline V gene are SNHLY and FYNNEI. The V end lost 4 bases, the J end lost 4 bases, and 11 bases lay between the germline ends. CDR3 sequence: CASSVARGYEQYF. CDR3 nucleotides: TGTGCCAGCAGTGTGGCCAGGGGATACGAGCAGTACTTC.

CDR3 amino acids: CASSRQLAGGPGELFF. CDR3 in DNA: TGTGCCAGCAGCCGGCAGCTCGCGGGAGGGCCCGGGGAGCTGTTTTTT. The chain links TRBV11-2 to TRBJ2-2; 9 nucleotides align to TRBD2. The V gene end was trimmed by 5 bases and the J gene end by 6 bases; junction bases not matched to a gene: 10. The CDR3 extends over 16 amino acids. Germline CDR1 and CDR2: SGHAT and FQNNGV.

This clone was recorded only once. The V call is TRBV30, the J call TRBJ1-2; 8 bases align to TRBD1. V was pared by 0 bases and J by 4 bases, with 7 bases of the junction left unmatched. Germline assignment: CDR1 GTSNPN and CDR2 SVGIG (reference sequence). The length of the CDR3 is 15 residues. The CDR3 reads CAWSVLRTGRYGYTF. As DNA, the CDR3 is TGTGCCTGGAGTGTTCTACGGACAGGGCGCTATGGCTACACCTTC.

The chain has TRBV19 and TRBJ1-2; 9 bases match TRBD1. Germline V gives CDR1 LNHDA, CDR2 SQIVND (reference sequence). J lost 1 base, V lost 4 bases, and 7 bases had no gene match. This CDR3 is 16 amino acids long. CDR3 in amino acids: CASSNGDRDGNYGYTF. As DNA, the CDR3 is TGTGCCAGTAGTAATGGGGACAGGGATGGTAACTATGGCTACACCTTC. The whole variable domain, filled in from reference TRBV19 and TRBJ1-2, reads DGGITQSPKYLFRKEGQNVTLSCEQNLNHDAMYWYRQDPGQGLRLIYYSQIVNDFQKGDIAEGYSVSREKKESFPLTVTSAQKNPTAFYLCASSNGDRDGNYGYTFGSGTRLTVV.

This clone is termed large. The chain carries TRBV5-1 and TRBJ2-7; D possibly corresponds to TRBD2 (5 bases). Germline assignment: CDR1 SGHRS and CDR2 YFSETQ. V lost 0 bases to trimming and J lost 0 bases, with 7 bases between them. This CDR3 is 14 amino acids long. The CDR3 region is CASSLAGSSYEQYF. In DNA form, the CDR3 reads TGCGCCAGCAGCTTGGCTGGGAGCTCCTACGAGCAGTACTTC.

CDR3 sequence: CASSRTGTNYGYTF. The DNA for the CDR3 is TGTGCCAGCAGCCGGACAGGGACAAACTATGGCTACACCTTC. V is TRBV6-2 or TRBV6-3 and J is TRBJ1-2; 8 nucleotides match TRBD1. Unmatched junction bases numbered 5, after V lost 6 bases and J lost 2 bases. This CDR3 contains 14 residues. Germline values: CDR1 MNHEY, CDR2 SVGEGT.

This clone appeared a few times. V usage is TRBV27 and J usage is TRBJ2-1; D uncertain. CDR3 length equals 13 residues. The V gene's germline CDR1 is MNHEY and CDR2 SMNVEV (reference sequence). Trimming stripped 3 bases from V and 7 bases from J, with 10 bases between. The CDR3 region is CASSFGPINEQFF. The CDR3 DNA is TGTGCCAGCAGTTTTGGGCCGATTAATGAGCAGTTCTTC.

The rearrangement links TRBV7-2 to TRBJ2-1, with a weak D call TRBD2 (6 bases). Per germline, CDR1 SGHTA and CDR2 FQGNSA. This CDR3 is built from 14 residues. V was shortened by 4 bases and J by 7 bases, with 14 bases between the two germline ends. The CDR3, as DNA: TGTGCCAGCAGCTCTTTTGTGGGAGGTAATGAGCAGTTCTTC. Encoded protein: CASSSFVGGNEQFF.

This clone showed up just once. The rearrangement links TRBV10-3 to TRBJ1-1, with 9 bases fitting TRBD1. Germline assignment: CDR1 ENHRY and CDR2 SYGVKD. This CDR3 region has 14 residues. The junction had 8 bases not matched to a gene; V was cut back by 9 bases and J by 3 bases. CDR3 in DNA: TGTGCCATGAGAAAGGGACAGGGTCACACTGAAGCTTTCTTT. Protein: CAMRKGQGHTEAFF.

This clone appeared once. The chain recombines TRBV19 with TRBJ2-1; 13 bases match TRBD2. CDR3 length: 15 residues. CDR1 is LNHDA, CDR2 SQIVND, per germline (reference sequence). J was trimmed by 6 bases and V by 6 bases; bases with no gene match: 5. CDR3 DNA: TGTGCCAGTAGACTAGCGGGAGGGCCACTCAATGAGCAGTTCTTC. This codes for CASRLAGGPLNEQFF.

The rearrangement links TRBV5-5 to TRBJ2-5; weak D call: TRBD2 (6 bases). The V and J ends lost 2 bases and 1 base respectively, with 12 bases between them. The germline V gene has CDR1 SGHKS and CDR2 YYEKEE (reference sequence). CDR3 length equals 15 residues. CDR3 residues: CASSFSGSPQETQYF. In nucleotides, the CDR3 is TGTGCCAGCAGCTTCTCCGGGAGCCCCCAAGAGACCCAGTACTTC.

The sample holds one count of this clone. The chain couples TRBV5-4 to TRBJ1-2; 7 nucleotides match TRBD1. The length of the CDR3 is 14 residues. V gave up 0 bases and J gave up 3 bases; unmatched junction bases: 2. The germline gives CDR1 SGHNT, CDR2 YYREEE (reference sequence). DNA for the CDR3: TGTGCCAGCAGCTTGGGACAGGGCGACTATGGCTACACCTTC. Translated: CASSLGQGDYGYTF.

The gene calls are TRBV2 and TRBJ1-1, with a possible D match to TRBD1 (6 bases). Trimming stripped 5 bases from V and 4 bases from J, with 14 bases between. From germline, CDR1 is SNHLY and CDR2 FYNNEI. CDR3 length equals 14 residues. The CDR3 nucleotides are TGTGCCAGCAGTTTAACAGGGAGCAGCACTGAAGCTTTCTTT. Amino acid sequence: CASSLTGSSTEAFF.

This chain connects TRBV7-9 to TRBJ2-7; possible D gene TRBD2, 5 bases. Germline V CDR1 and CDR2: SEHNR, FQNEAQ (reference sequence). The germline V and J ends were trimmed by 4 bases and 0 bases, with 10 bases remaining between them. This CDR3 has 14 amino acids. DNA for the CDR3: TGTGCCAGCAGCTCCGTAGGGAGCTCCTACGAGCAGTACTTC. Its protein product is CASSSVGSSYEQYF.

CDR3 region: CASSVTAGDRNEQFF. DNA of the CDR3: TGTGCCAGCAGCGTAACGGCGGGAGATAGGAATGAGCAGTTCTTC. The chain employs TRBV11-3 and TRBJ2-1; TRBD2 matches at 7 bases. The germline CDR1 and CDR2 sequences are SGHNT and YENEEA. V lost 5 bases to trimming and J lost 7 bases; unmatched junction nucleotides: 11. The CDR3 covers 15 residues.

The rearrangement links TRBV6-1 to TRBJ2-5; 7 bases fit TRBD2. CDR1 is MNHNS and CDR2 is SASEGT in the germline V gene. There are 17 residues in the CDR3. The ends lost 2 bases at V and 4 bases at J; junction bases unmatched: 13. CDR3 in DNA: TGTGCCAGCAGTGAATACGTGGGTGGCGGGGGAAGAGAGACCCAGTACTTC. As protein: CASSEYVGGGGRETQYF.

The J gene is TRBJ1-2, the V gene TRBV7-9; D might be TRBD1 (5 bases). Germline values: CDR1 SEHNR, CDR2 FQNEAQ (reference sequence). The V end lost 1 base, the J end lost 4 bases, and 19 bases lay between the germline ends. The length of the CDR3 is 17 residues. In DNA, the CDR3 is TGTGCCAGCAGCTTAGACGGATTGGGGGGTTGGCGCTATGGCTACACCTTC. This gives the protein CASSLDGLGGWRYGYTF.

The chain recombines TRBV3-1 (or the pseudogene TRBV3-2) with TRBJ2-5, with 9 bases that match TRBD2. CDR1 and CDR2 from the germline V gene are LGHDT and YNNKEL (reference sequence). The CDR3 has 15 residues. With 1 base clipped from V and 5 bases from J, the junction kept 5 bases outside the gene matches. In DNA form, the CDR3 reads TGTGCCAGCAGCCAAGGTACCAGCGGGAGGGAGACCCAGTACTTC. This translates into CASSQGTSGRETQYF.

The chain combines TRBV14 with TRBJ2-3; D gene ambiguous. CDR1 and CDR2 from the germline V gene are SGHDN and FVKESK. The CDR3 consists of 14 residues. Trimming stripped 1 base from V and 1 base from J, with 6 bases between. CDR3 residues: CASSQVPGTDTQYF. CDR3 bases: TGTGCCAGCAGCCAAGTTCCCGGCACAGATACGCAGTATTTT.

This chain connects TRBV7-6 to TRBJ2-5, with unresolved D. The CDR3 has 15 residues. The ends were cut back, 0 bases at V and 1 base at J, with 9 bases in the middle. Per the germline V gene, CDR1 is SGHVS and CDR2 is FNYEAQ. The CDR3 DNA is TGTGCCAGCAGCTTAGCTGGTGGCTTCCAAGAGACCCAGTACTTC. Encoded protein: CASSLAGGFQETQYF.

V is TRBV28 and J is TRBJ2-4; the match to TRBD1 covers 7 bases. The germline V gene has CDR1 MDHEN and CDR2 SYDVKM. This CDR3 has 14 amino acids. V lost 7 bases and J lost 4; bases outside the gene matches: 7. CDR3 in amino acids: CASIPPGQKNIQYF. The DNA of the CDR3 is TGTGCCAGCATCCCGCCGGGACAGAAAAACATTCAGTACTTC.